Following are 23 T cell receptor beta chains from one sample sequenced in a study of cytomegalovirus exposure and HLA in healthy donors. In the PCR, 60 Vbeta and 13 Jbeta primers were used. Data came from immunoSEQ multiplex PCR; TCRdb stores just in-frame clones and leaves some out. The sample shows around 100,000 clones, 74% of them seen only once. Sequencing was performed on PBMCs. The receptors were sampled from a man aged 50-59 years in good health and CMV-seropositive.

The V call is TRBV2, the J call TRBJ1-4, with TRBD1 identical over 8 bases. The CDR3 has 13 amino acids. Germline V lookup: CDR1 SNHLY, CDR2 FYNNEI. V shed 10 bases and J 5 bases; nucleotides not matched to a gene: 6. The chain's CDR3 is CAIRQGHNEKLFF. CDR3 bases: TGTGCCATAAGACAGGGGCACAATGAAAAACTGTTTTTT.

The V and J genes are TRBV6-5 and TRBJ2-1; TRBD1 agrees at 10 bases. From germline, CDR1 is MNHEY and CDR2 SVGAGI. This CDR3 is built from 14 residues. After removal of 7 bases from V and 7 bases from J, the junction contained 7 bases not matched to a gene. In DNA form, the CDR3 reads TGTGCCAGCACAGGGACAGGGGATTGGAATGAGCAGTTCTTC. Translated: CASTGTGDWNEQFF.

The rearrangement uses TRBV7-3 and TRBJ2-5; the match to TRBD2 covers 8 bases. The CDR3 spans 11 residues. The V gene's germline CDR1 is SGHTA and CDR2 FQGTGA. J was trimmed by 2 bases and V by 11 bases; bases with no gene match: 1. The CDR3 spells CARLAQETQYF. The CDR3 nucleotides read TGTGCCCGACTAGCGCAAGAGACCCAGTACTTC. The full variable domain, rest sourced from reference TRBV7-3 and TRBJ2-5, is GAGVSQTPSNKVTEKGKYVELRCDPISGHTALYWYRQSLGQGPEFLIYFQGTGAADDSGLPNDRFFAVRPEGSVSTLKIQRTERGDSAVYLCARLAQETQYFGPGTRLLVL.

The chain combines TRBV4-1 with TRBJ2-3; D not resolved. Germline CDR1 is MGHRA and CDR2 is YSYEKL. Trimming stripped 0 bases from V and 3 bases from J, with 10 bases between. The CDR3 length is 15 residues. CDR3 in amino acids: CASSQERLVTDTQYF. CDR3 DNA sequence: TGCGCCAGCAGCCAAGAGCGACTCGTGACAGATACGCAGTATTTT.

In regard to this clone: This sample also contains other DNA sequences that code for the same CDR3. This chain links TRBV5-1 with TRBJ2-1, with 8 bases matching TRBD2. Per the germline V gene, CDR1 is SGHRS and CDR2 is YFSETQ. Germline trimming cut 5 bases from V and 4 bases from J; bases unmatched to any gene: 8. The CDR3 has 15 amino acids. CDR3 bases: TGCGCCAGCAGTCCCCTTAGCGGGGATTACAATGAGCAGTTCTTC. It encodes CASSPLSGDYNEQFF.

This clone occurred once. The genes are TRBV11-2 and TRBJ2-5; TRBD2 might be the D (6 bases). The CDR3 has 16 amino acids. Trimming shortened V by 4 bases and J by 5 bases, and 20 bases separated the two germline ends. The V gene's germline CDR1 is SGHAT and CDR2 FQNNGV. DNA of the CDR3: TGTGCCAGCAGCTGGGGAGAGGACGGGAGAGGGGAGACCCAGTACTTC. This codes for CASSWGEDGRGETQYF.

This chain connects TRBV10-3 to TRBJ1-4, with D possibly being TRBD1 (6 bases). This CDR3 contains 14 residues. Germline V gene data show CDR1 as ENHRY and CDR2 as SYGVKD. With 4 bases removed from V and 7 bases from J, the gap between germline ends came to 13 bases. The CDR3 reads CAISGSQGREKLFF. The CDR3 nucleotides read TGTGCCATCAGTGGGTCACAGGGCCGTGAAAAACTGTTTTTT.

This rearrangement joins TRBV2 to TRBJ1-1, with a tentative D call TRBD1 (5 bases). Germline CDR1 reads SNHLY; CDR2 reads FYNNEI. The V end lost 2 bases, the J end lost 1 base, and 8 bases lay between the germline ends. The CDR3 loop spans 14 amino acids. The CDR3 here is CASSEYRRNTEAFF. The CDR3 DNA follows: TGTGCCAGCAGTGAATACAGGAGGAACACTGAAGCTTTCTTT.

This clone is classed as medium-sized. The rearrangement links TRBV5-1 to TRBJ2-7; 7 positions match TRBD2. Germline trimming cut 2 bases from V and 6 bases from J; bases unmatched to any gene: 8. The CDR3 contains 14 residues. Looked up from germline, CDR1 is SGHRS and CDR2 is YFSETQ. The CDR3 coding sequence is TGCGCCAGCAGCTTAACAGCGGGGAACGGCGAGCAGTACTTC. Translated, it gives CASSLTAGNGEQYF.

This clone was recorded a few times. This chain uses TRBV19 with TRBJ1-1; TRBD1 matches at 7 bases. Germline V CDR1 and CDR2: LNHDA, SQIVND (reference sequence). V gave up 4 bases and J gave up 5 bases; unmatched junction bases: 7. This CDR3 region has 14 residues. The CDR3 region is CASSTRTGNTEAFF. CDR3 in DNA: TGTGCCAGTAGTACCCGGACAGGTAATACTGAAGCTTTCTTT.

The gene calls are TRBV28 and TRBJ2-5, with D tentatively TRBD1 (8 bases). The V end was cut by 6 bases, the J end by 5 bases, with 22 bases between. CDR3 length equals 16 residues. Germline V gene sequence: CDR1 MDHEN, CDR2 SYDVKM. The CDR3 spells CASSSPRGQGGETQYF. CDR3 nucleotide sequence: TGTGCCAGCAGCTCCCCCCGCGGACAGGGAGGGGAGACCCAGTACTTC.

The rearrangement joins TRBV7-9 to TRBJ2-3, with D perhaps matching TRBD1 (6 bases). The CDR3 extends over 15 amino acids. Per the germline V gene, CDR1 is SEHNR and CDR2 is FQNEAQ (reference sequence). V lost 5 bases and J lost 4, with 16 bases in between. The CDR3 loop reads CASSPKYRVSDTQYF. DNA of the CDR3: TGTGCCAGCAGCCCGAAATACAGGGTTTCAGATACGCAGTATTTT.

The chain is built from TRBV11-2 and TRBJ1-1, with 8 bases fitting TRBD1. Germline CDR1 reads SGHAT; CDR2 reads FQNNGV. V was pared by 4 bases and J by 5 bases, with 9 bases of the junction left unmatched. This CDR3 region has 15 residues. The CDR3 DNA reads as TGTGCCAGCAGCTCCCAGGGACAGGTAGGGACTGAAGCTTTCTTT. This sequence encodes CASSSQGQVGTEAFF.

This chain links TRBV5-6 with TRBJ2-5; 9 bases are a match to TRBD1. Germline values: CDR1 SGHDT, CDR2 YYEEEE. The V segment lost 4 bases and the J segment 5 bases; nucleotides outside the gene matches: 15. CDR3 length equals 17 residues. DNA of the CDR3: TGTGCCAGCAGCCGAACCCACAGGGGGCGTTTAGGGGAGACCCAGTACTTC. It codes for CASSRTHRGRLGETQYF.

The chain uses TRBV5-4 and TRBJ2-4, with D perhaps matching TRBD2 (6 bases). Trimming removed 0 bases from V and 5 bases from J, with 6 bases in between. CDR3 size: 13 residues. From germline, CDR1 is SGHNT and CDR2 YYREEE (reference sequence). This chain's CDR3 is CASSLAGENIQYF. Here the CDR3 DNA reads TGTGCCAGCAGCTTGGCGGGAGAAAACATTCAGTACTTC.

This clone showed up just once. This sequence joins TRBV9 and TRBJ2-1; tentative D call: TRBD2 (5 bases). Per germline, CDR1 SGDLS and CDR2 YYNGEE. This CDR3 has 14 amino acids. V lost 1 base and J 5 bases, leaving 10 bases between the germline ends. The CDR3 sequence is CASSVISANNEQFF. CDR3 nucleotides: TGTGCCAGCAGCGTAATTAGCGCCAACAATGAGCAGTTCTTC.

This clone occurred a few times. This chain joins TRBV19 and TRBJ1-2; tentatively, D is TRBD1 (6 bases). The CDR3 contains 13 residues. Trimming took 4 bases from V and 6 from J, leaving 12 bases between them. Germline-derived CDR1 and CDR2 are LNHDA and SQIVND (reference sequence). The CDR3 sequence is CASSRVQGNGYTF. DNA of the CDR3: TGTGCCAGTAGTAGGGTCCAGGGGAATGGCTACACCTTC.

V gene TRBV6-6 combines with J gene TRBJ1-6; 8 bases fit TRBD1. The germline gives CDR1 MNHNY, CDR2 SVGAGI (reference sequence). The CDR3 contains 13 residues. The V and J ends lost 5 bases and 10 bases, in that order; junction bases with no gene match: 4. The CDR3 DNA sequence: TGTGCCAGCAGTCCCACAGGGGGATCACCCCTCCACTTT. It encodes CASSPTGGSPLHF.

The genes are TRBV19 and TRBJ1-1; tentatively, D is TRBD1 (6 bases). From germline, CDR1 is LNHDA and CDR2 SQIVND (reference sequence). The CDR3 length is 16 residues. V shed 1 base and J shed 0 bases, with 12 bases lying between them. The CDR3 nucleotides read TGTGCCAGTAGTATAGGACAGGCCAGACTGAACACTGAAGCTTTCTTT. Its translation: CASSIGQARLNTEAFF.

This chain links TRBV27 with TRBJ2-1; D uncertain. This CDR3 is built from 15 residues. Germline lookup yields CDR1 MNHEY and CDR2 SMNVEV (reference sequence). Trimming took 2 bases from V and 0 from J, leaving 8 bases between them. The CDR3 DNA reads as TGTGCCAGCAGTTTAATGAGTGTCTCCTACAATGAGCAGTTCTTC. Protein: CASSLMSVSYNEQFF.

This sequence joins TRBV15 and TRBJ1-1, with D possibly being TRBD1 (6 bases). V was clipped by 2 bases and J by 5 bases, with 15 bases between them. The germline V gene has CDR1 LNHNV and CDR2 YYDKDF (reference sequence). The CDR3 loop spans 15 amino acids. CDR3 in amino acids: CATSRRTAGGTEAFF. The DNA for the CDR3 is TGTGCCACCAGCAGACGGACAGCCGGAGGAACTGAAGCTTTCTTT.

The V and J genes are TRBV6-6 and TRBJ1-2; 9 positions match TRBD1. Germline V gives CDR1 MNHNY, CDR2 SVGAGI (reference sequence). The V gene end was trimmed by 8 bases and the J gene end by 6 bases; junction bases not matched to a gene: 7. The CDR3 spans 13 residues. DNA for the CDR3: TGTGCCAGCCTAACCCGGACAGGGGATGGCTACACCTTC. Amino acid sequence: CASLTRTGDGYTF.

This chain links TRBV19 with TRBJ2-5, with 9 bases that match TRBD2. CDR1 is LNHDA, CDR2 SQIVND, per germline (reference sequence). After removal of 7 bases from V and 4 bases from J, the junction contained 10 bases not matched to a gene. The CDR3 sequence is 15 residues long. The CDR3 coding sequence is TGTGCCAGTACCGTGACTAGCGGTCGGGGAGAGACCCAGTACTTC. Protein sequence: CASTVTSGRGETQYF. The full variable domain, in which reference TRBV19 and TRBJ2-5 provide the parts outside the CDR3, is DGGITQSPKYLFRKEGQNVTLSCEQNLNHDAMYWYRQDPGQGLRLIYYSQIVNDFQKGDIAEGYSVSREKKESFPLTVTSAQKNPTAFYLCASTVTSGRGETQYFGPGTRLLVL.